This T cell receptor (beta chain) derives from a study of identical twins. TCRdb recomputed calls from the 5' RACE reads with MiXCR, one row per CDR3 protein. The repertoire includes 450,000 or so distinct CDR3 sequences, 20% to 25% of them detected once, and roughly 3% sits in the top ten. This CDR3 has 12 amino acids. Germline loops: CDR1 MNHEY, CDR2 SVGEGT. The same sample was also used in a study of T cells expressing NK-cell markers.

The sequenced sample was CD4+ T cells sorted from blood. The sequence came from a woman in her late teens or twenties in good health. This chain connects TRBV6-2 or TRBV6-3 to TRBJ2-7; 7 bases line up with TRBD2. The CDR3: CASAGEGYEQYF. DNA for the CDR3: TGTGCTTCTGCGGGGGAAGGATACGAGCAGTACTTC.